This TCR beta chain was recorded in a study of monozygotic twins with inflammatory bowel disease. Broader study findings: Against healthy co-twins, IBD patients had lower TCRbeta diversity (measured by inverse Simpson).

This CDR3 has 13 residues. CDR1 and CDR2 from the germline V gene are MNHEY and SVGEGT. TCRdb re-called the 5' RACE reads and catalogs CDR3 proteins one per entry, DNA excluded. The sample totals 150,000 to 200,000 distinct CDR3 sequences. As regards this clonotype: Its matching antigen is unknown.

The genes are TRBV6-2 or TRBV6-3 and TRBJ1-2. Sequenced material: blood. The receptor comes from a human donor with ulcerative colitis or Crohn's disease, or a healthy co-twin of an affected twin (not recorded which). The CDR3 spells CASSYSADYGYTF.